The sequence of this T cell receptor (beta chain) was determined in a study of CD4+ T cells in melanoma. Libraries were prepared by immunoSEQ multiplex PCR; TCRdb keeps only in-frame clonotypes and omits some of them. The sample has about 9,900 clones, about 70% seen once. A word on this clone: Its antigen is unidentified.

General study findings and limits: CD8+ T cell, macrophage and B cell function reportedly correlated with neoantigen-specific CD4+ T cells. Reportedly, melanoma neoantigen-specific CD4+ T cells showed varied differentiation states.

The trim removed 5 bases at V and 2 bases at J, leaving 7 bases unmatched. Per the germline V gene, CDR1 is KGHSH and CDR2 is LQKENI. The CDR3 runs to 15 residues. Sequenced input: peripheral blood. The origin of this receptor is a human donor with melanoma. The genes are TRBV18 and TRBJ2-7; 9 bases match TRBD1. The CDR3 reads CASSEDRGITYEQYF. DNA for the CDR3: TGTGCCAGCTCAGAGGACAGGGGCATCACCTACGAGCAGTACTTC.